This TCR beta chain was identified in a study of T-cell reconstitution after alpha-beta-depleted transplantation in children (dated by TCRdb to 2016 to 2018). Regarding the research as a whole: T-cell immune reconstitution after TCRalphabeta/CD19-depleted allogeneic hematopoietic cell transplantation in children was quantitatively tracked in the study by means of TCR repertoire profiling. Results and caveats for the whole study, not just this receptor: In some patients, the high TCRbeta diversity seen at day 60 was put down to recipient T cells and intrathymic progenitors that had survived conditioning. About two months after transplant, the apparently early recovery of alphabetaT-cell counts reportedly depended on just several hundred clones that had expanded rapidly and came from non-depleted graft cells. Over the following months the frequencies of hyperexpanded clones went down, and after one year T-cell counts and TCRbeta diversity were mostly credited to newly produced T cells.

In the paper's terms, the treatment or condition label means: allogeneic hematopoietic cell transplantation with graft depleted of TCRalphabeta T cells and CD19 B cells. The transplant recipients were children given TCRalphabeta/CD19-depleted allogeneic hematopoietic cell grafts. This clonotype was detected many times. Its antigen is unknown. No much larger clonotype is one base removed from it; base qualities were not supplied. The V and J ends are trimmed by 7 bases and 4 bases, leaving 7 bases between them. The CDR3 runs 10 amino acids, cysteine and phenylalanine included. The read is trimmed to its CDR3 DNA, 30 bases read in frame from base 1. Reading the germline V gene gives CDR1 SQVTM and CDR2 ANQGSEA. Receptor amplification or capture employed PCR. These reads were obtained on an Illumina HiSeq 2500. Molecular barcoding was employed in the preparation of TCR libraries, with unique molecular identifiers being used to normalize TCRbeta repertoire quantification. TCRdb redid the processing of the public reads, applying fastp at Q25 and MiXCR, and retained in-frame beta chains. A single entry per CDR3 protein holds the most common genes and DNA from its merged rows. The table for this sample lists about 200,000 distinct CDR3 sequences; about 7% of them were counted only once. Jointly, the top ten make up around 5% of the sample.

This receptor was obtained from a boy between 2 and 15 years old with acute lymphoblastic leukemia, due to receive a stem cell transplant. The material was PBMCs, obtained before TCRalphabeta/CD19-depleted stem cell transplant. Recombination linked TRBV29-1 to TRBJ1-2, with the D gene call left open. This receptor carries the CDR3 CSADPYGYTF. The bases are TGCAGCGCTGACCCCTATGGCTACACCTTC.